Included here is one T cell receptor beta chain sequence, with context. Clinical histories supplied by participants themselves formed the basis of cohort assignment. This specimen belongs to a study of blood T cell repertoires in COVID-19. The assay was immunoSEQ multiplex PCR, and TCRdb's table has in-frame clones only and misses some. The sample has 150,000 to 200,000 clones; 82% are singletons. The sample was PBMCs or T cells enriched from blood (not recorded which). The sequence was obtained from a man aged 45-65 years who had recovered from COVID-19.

CDR3: CASSSTGLYSNQPQHF. The CDR3 bases are TGTGCCAGCAGTTCGACGGGACTCTATAGCAATCAGCCCCAGCATTTT. The chain recombines TRBV6-5 with TRBJ1-5, with D maybe TRBD1 (5 bases). The V end was cut by 4 bases, the J end by 0 bases, with 13 bases between. The CDR3 is 16 residues long. Germline CDR1 is MNHEY and CDR2 is SVGAGI.